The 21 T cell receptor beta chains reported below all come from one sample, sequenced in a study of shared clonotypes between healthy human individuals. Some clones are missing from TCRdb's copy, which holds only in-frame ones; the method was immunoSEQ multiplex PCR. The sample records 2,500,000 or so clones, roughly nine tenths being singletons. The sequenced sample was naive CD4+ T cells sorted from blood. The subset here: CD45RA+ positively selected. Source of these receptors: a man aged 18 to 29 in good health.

CDR3 in amino acids: CASSPQGRGNQPQHF. Here the CDR3 DNA reads TGTGCCAGCAGCCCACAGGGCCGCGGCAATCAGCCCCAGCATTTT. The chain recombines TRBV5-8 with TRBJ1-5; the D gene is possibly TRBD1 (6 bases). Between the trimmed V and J ends, which lost 4 bases and 2 bases, there was a span of 13 bases. This CDR3 is built from 15 residues. Germline V gene sequence: CDR1 SGHTS, CDR2 YDEGEE.

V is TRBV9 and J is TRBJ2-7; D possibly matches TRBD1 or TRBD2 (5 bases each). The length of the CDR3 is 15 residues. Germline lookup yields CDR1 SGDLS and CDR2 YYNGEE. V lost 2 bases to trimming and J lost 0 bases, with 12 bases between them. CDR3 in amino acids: CASSVAGTVSYEQYF. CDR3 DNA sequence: TGTGCCAGCAGCGTTGCAGGGACGGTCTCCTACGAGCAGTACTTC.

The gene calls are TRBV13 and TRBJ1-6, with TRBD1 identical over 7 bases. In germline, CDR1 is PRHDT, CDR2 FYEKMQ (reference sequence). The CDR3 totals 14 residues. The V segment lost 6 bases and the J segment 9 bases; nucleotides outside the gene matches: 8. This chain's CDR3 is CASRYDRDSSPLHF. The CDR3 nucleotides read TGTGCCAGCAGGTACGACAGGGACAGTTCACCCCTCCACTTT.

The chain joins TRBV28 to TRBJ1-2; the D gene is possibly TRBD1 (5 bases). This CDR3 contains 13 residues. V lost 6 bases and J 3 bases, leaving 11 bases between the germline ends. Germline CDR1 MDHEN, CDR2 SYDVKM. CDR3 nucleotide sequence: TGTGCCAGCAGGAGGGGAGCAGACTATGGCTACACCTTC. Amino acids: CASRRGADYGYTF.

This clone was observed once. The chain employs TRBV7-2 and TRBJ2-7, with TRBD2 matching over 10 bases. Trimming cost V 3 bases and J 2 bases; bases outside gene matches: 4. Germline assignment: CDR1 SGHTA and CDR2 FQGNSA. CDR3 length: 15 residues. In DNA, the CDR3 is TGTGCCAGCAGCTTCTCAGCGGGAGGGACCTACGAGCAGTACTTC. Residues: CASSFSAGGTYEQYF.

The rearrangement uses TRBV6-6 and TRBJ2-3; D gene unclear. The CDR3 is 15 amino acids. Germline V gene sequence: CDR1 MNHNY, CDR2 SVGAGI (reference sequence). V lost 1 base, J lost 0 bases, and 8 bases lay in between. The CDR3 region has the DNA TGTGCCAGCAGTTACTTTAGGGATAGCACAGATACGCAGTATTTT. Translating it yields CASSYFRDSTDTQYF.

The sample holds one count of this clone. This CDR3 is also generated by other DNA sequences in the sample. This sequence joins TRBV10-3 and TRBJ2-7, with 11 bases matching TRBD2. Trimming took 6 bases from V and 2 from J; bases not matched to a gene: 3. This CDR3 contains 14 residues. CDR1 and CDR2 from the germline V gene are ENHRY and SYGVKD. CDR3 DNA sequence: TGTGCCATCAGAACTAGCGGGGGTACCTACGAGCAGTACTTC. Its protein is CAIRTSGGTYEQYF.

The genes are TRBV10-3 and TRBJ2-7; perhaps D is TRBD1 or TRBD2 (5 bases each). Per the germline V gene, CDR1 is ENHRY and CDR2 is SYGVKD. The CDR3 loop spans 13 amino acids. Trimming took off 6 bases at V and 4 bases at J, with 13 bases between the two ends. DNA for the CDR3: TGTGCCATCAGGACGGGGCAGGGTTACGAGCAGTACTTC. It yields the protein CAIRTGQGYEQYF.

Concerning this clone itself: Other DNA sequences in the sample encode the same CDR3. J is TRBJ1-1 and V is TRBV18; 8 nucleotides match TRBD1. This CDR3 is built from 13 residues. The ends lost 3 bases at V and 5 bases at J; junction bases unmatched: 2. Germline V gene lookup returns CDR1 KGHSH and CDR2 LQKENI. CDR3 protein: CASSPNRGTEAFF. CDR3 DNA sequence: TGTGCCAGCTCACCCAACAGGGGGACTGAAGCTTTCTTT.

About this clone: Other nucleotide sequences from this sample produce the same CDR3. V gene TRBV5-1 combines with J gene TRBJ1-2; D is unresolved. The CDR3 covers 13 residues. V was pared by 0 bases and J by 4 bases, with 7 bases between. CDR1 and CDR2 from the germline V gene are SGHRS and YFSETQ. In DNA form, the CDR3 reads TGCGCCAGCAGCTTGGAAGGTCCCTATGGCTACACCTTC. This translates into CASSLEGPYGYTF. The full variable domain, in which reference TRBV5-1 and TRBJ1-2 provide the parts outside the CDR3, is KAGVTQTPRYLIKTRGQQVTLSCSPISGHRSVSWYQQTPGQGLQFLFEYFSETQRNKGNFPGRFSGRQFSNSRSEMNVSTLELGDSALYLCASSLEGPYGYTFGSGTRLTVV.

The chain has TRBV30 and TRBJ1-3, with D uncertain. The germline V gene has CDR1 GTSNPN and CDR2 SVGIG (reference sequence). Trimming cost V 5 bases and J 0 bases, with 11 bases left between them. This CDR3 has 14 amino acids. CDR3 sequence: CAWSGLSSGNTIYF. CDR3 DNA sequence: TGTGCCTGGTCCGGACTGAGCTCTGGAAACACCATATATTTT.

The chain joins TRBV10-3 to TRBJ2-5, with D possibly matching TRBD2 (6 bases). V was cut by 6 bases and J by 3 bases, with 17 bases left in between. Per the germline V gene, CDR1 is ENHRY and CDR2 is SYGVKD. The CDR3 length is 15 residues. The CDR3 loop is CAISRGREAEETQYF. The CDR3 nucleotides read TGTGCCATCAGCAGAGGCAGGGAGGCCGAAGAGACCCAGTACTTC.

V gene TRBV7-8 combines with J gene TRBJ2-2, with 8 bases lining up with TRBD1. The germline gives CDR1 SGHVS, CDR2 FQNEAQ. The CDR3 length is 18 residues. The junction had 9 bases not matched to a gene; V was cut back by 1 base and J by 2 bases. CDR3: CASSLVGVGTGNTGELFF. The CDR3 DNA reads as TGTGCCAGCAGCTTAGTAGGTGTTGGGACAGGAAACACCGGGGAGCTGTTTTTT.

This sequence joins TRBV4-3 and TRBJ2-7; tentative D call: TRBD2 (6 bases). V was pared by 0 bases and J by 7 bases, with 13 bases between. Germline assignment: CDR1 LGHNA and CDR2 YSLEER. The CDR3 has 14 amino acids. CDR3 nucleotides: TGCGCCAGCAGCCAAGATTGGGACGCGGGGGAGCAGTACTTC. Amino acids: CASSQDWDAGEQYF.

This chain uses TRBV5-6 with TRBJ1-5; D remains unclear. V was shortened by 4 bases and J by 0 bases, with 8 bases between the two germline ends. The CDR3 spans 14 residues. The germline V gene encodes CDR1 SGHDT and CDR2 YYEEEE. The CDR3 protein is CASSRVHSNQPQHF. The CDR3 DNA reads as TGTGCCAGCAGCCGGGTTCATAGCAATCAGCCCCAGCATTTT.

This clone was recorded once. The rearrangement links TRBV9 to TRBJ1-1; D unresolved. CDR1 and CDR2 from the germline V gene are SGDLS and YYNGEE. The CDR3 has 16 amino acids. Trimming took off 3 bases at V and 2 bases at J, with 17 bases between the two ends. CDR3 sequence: CASSGGIGQKNTEAFF. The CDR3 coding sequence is TGTGCCAGCAGCGGAGGGATTGGGCAGAAAAACACTGAAGCTTTCTTT.

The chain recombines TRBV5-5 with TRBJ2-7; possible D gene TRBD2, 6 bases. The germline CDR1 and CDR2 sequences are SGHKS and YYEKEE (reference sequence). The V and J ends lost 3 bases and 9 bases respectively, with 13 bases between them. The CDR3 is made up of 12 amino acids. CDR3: CASSWDSKGQYF. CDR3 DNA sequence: TGTGCCAGCAGCTGGGACTCCAAGGGGCAGTACTTC. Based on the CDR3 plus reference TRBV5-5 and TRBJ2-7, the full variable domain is DAGVTQSPTHLIKTRGQQVTLRCSPISGHKSVSWYQQVLGQGPQFIFQYYEKEERGRGNFPDRFSARQFPNYSSELNVNALLLGDSALYLCASSWDSKGQYFGPGTRLTVT.

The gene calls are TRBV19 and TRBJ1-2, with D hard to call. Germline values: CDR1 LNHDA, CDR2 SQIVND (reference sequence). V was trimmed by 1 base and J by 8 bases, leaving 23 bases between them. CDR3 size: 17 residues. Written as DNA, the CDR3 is TGTGCCAGTAGTATAGTCTTCGGATCGGCCTCTAAGGAGGGCTACACCTTC. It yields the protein CASSIVFGSASKEGYTF.

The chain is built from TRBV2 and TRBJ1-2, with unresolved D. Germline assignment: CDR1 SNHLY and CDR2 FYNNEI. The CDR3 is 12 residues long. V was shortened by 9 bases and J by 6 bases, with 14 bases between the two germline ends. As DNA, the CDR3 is TGTGCCAGTTGGAAGGGTACACATGGCTACACCTTC. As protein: CASWKGTHGYTF.

The CDR3 region is CATRDQNTGELFF. The CDR3 bases are TGTGCCACCCGGGACCAGAACACCGGGGAGCTGTTTTTT. V and J are TRBV4-2 and TRBJ2-2, with D perhaps TRBD1 or TRBD2 (5 bases each). This CDR3 is 13 amino acids long. Deletions cut 10 bases from V and 1 base from J, with 10 bases between. The V gene's germline CDR1 is LGHNA and CDR2 YNFKEQ.

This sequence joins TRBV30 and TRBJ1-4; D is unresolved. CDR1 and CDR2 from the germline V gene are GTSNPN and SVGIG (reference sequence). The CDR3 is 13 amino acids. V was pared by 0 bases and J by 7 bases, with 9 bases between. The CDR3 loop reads CAWSVSLAEKLFF. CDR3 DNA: TGTGCCTGGAGTGTTAGCTTGGCTGAAAAACTGTTTTTT.